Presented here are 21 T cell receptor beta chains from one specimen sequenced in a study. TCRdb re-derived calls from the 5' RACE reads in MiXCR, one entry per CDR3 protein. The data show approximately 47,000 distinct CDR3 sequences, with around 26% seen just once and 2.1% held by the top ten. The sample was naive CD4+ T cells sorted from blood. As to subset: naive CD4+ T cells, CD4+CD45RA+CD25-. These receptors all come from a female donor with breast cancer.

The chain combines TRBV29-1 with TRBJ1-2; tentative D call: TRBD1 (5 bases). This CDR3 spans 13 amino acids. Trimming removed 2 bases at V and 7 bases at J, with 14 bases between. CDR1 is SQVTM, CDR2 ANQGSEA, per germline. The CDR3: CSVETMGGVGYTF. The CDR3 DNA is TGCAGCGTTGAAACTATGGGGGGGGTTGGCTACACCTTC.

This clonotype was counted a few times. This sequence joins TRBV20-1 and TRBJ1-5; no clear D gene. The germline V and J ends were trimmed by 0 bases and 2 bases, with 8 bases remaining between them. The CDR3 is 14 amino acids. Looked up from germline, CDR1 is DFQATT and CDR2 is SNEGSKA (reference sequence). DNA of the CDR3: TGCAGTGCTAGAGATCTCCAGGGCAATCAGCCCCAGCATTTT. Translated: CSARDLQGNQPQHF.

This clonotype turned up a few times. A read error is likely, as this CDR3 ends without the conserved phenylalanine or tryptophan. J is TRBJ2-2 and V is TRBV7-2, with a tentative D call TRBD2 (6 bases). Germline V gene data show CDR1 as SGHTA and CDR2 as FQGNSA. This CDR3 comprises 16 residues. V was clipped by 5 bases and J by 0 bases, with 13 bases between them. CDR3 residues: CASSPSGLSNTGELFS. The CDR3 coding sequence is TGTGCCAGCAGCCCATCGGGACTCTCGAACACCGGGGAGCTGTTTTCT.

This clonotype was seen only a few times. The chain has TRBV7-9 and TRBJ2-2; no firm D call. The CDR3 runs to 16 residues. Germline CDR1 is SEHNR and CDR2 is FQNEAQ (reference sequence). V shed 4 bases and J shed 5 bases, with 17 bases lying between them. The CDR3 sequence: CASSSVLDWGTGELFF. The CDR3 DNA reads TGTGCCAGCAGCTCCGTACTCGACTGGGGTACCGGGGAGCTGTTTTTT.

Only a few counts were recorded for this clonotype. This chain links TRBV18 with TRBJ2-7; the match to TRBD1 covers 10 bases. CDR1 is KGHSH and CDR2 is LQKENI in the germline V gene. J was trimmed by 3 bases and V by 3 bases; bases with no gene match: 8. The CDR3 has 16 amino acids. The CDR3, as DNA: TGTGCCAGCTCACCTCCCGGGACAGGGGTCCTCTACGAGCAGTACTTC. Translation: CASSPPGTGVLYEQYF.

CDR3 in amino acids: CASLITYEKLFF. As DNA, the CDR3 is TGTGCCAGTCTTATTACGTATGAAAAACTGTTTTTT. This sequence joins TRBV6-4 and TRBJ1-4; D not resolved. V gave up 9 bases and J gave up 6 bases, with 11 bases separating them. The CDR3 extends over 12 amino acids. CDR1 MRHNA and CDR2 SNTAGT come from the germline V gene.

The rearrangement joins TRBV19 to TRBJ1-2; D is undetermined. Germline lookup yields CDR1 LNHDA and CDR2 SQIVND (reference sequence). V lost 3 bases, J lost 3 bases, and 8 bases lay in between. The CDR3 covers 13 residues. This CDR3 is CASSMRGDYGYTF. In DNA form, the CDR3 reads TGTGCCAGTAGTATGCGCGGCGACTATGGCTACACCTTC.

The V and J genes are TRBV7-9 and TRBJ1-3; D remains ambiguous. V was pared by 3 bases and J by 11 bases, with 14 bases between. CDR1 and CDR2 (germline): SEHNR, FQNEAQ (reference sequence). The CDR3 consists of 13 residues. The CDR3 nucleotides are TGTGCCAGCAGCTTCCGGGCCGAGGACGCCATATATTTT. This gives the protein CASSFRAEDAIYF.

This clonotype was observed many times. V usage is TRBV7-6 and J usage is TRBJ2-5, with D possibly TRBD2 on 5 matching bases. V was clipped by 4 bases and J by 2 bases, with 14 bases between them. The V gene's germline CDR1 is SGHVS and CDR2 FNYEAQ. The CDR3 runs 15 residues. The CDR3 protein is CASSSPRSGQETQYF. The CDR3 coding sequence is TGTGCCAGCAGCTCACCTCGCTCGGGACAAGAGACCCAGTACTTC.

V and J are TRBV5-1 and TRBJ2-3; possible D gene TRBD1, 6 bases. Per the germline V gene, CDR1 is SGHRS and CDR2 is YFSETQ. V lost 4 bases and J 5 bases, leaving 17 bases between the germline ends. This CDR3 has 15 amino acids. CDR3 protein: CASSLGGAGVDTQYF. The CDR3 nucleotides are TGCGCCAGCAGCCTTGGTGGCGCAGGGGTAGATACGCAGTATTTT. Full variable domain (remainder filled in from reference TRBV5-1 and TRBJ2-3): KAGVTQTPRYLIKTRGQQVTLSCSPISGHRSVSWYQQTPGQGLQFLFEYFSETQRNKGNFPGRFSGRQFSNSRSEMNVSTLELGDSALYLCASSLGGAGVDTQYFGPGTRLTVL.

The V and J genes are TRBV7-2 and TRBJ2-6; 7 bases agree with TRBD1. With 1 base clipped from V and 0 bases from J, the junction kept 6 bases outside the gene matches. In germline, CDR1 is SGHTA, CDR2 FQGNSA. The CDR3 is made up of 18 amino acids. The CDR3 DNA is TGTGCCAGCAGCTTAGGGTGGACAGGACGCTCTGGGGCCAACGTCCTGACTTTC. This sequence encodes CASSLGWTGRSGANVLTF. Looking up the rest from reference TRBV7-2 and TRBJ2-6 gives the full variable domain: GAGVSQSPSNKVTEKGKDVELRCDPISGHTALYWYRQSLGQGLEFLIYFQGNSAPDKSGLPSDRFSAERTGGSVSTLTIQRTQQEDSAVYLCASSLGWTGRSGANVLTFGAGSRLTVL.

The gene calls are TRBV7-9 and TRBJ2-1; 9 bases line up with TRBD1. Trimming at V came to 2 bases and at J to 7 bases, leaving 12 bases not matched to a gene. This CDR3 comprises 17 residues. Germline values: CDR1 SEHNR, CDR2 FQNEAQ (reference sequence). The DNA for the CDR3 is TGTGCCAGCAGCTTACCCCGAGGACAGGGGATTACAAATGAGCAGTTCTTC. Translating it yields CASSLPRGQGITNEQFF.

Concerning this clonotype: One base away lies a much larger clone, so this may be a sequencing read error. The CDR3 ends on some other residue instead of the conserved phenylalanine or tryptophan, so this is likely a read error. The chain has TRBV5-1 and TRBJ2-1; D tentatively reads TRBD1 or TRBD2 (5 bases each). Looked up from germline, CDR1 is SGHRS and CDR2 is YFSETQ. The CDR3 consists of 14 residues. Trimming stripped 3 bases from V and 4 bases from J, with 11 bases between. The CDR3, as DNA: TGCGCCAGCAGCTCAACTGGGGGTTACAATGAGCAGTTCCTC. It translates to CASSSTGGYNEQFL.

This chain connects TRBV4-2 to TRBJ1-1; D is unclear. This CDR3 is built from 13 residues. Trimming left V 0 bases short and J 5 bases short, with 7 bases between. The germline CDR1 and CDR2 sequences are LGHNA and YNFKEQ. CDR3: CASSQDRETEAFF. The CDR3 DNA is TGTGCCAGCAGCCAAGATAGGGAAACTGAAGCTTTCTTT.

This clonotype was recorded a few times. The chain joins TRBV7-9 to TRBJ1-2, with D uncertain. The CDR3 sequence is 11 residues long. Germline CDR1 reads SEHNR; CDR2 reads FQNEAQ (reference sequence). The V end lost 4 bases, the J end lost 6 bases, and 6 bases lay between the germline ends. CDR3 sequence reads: CASSYSDGYTF. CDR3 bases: TGTGCCAGCAGCTACAGCGATGGCTACACCTTC.

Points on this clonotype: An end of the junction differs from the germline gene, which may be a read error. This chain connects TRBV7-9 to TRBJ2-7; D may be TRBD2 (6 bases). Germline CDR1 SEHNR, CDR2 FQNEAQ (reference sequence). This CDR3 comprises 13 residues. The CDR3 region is CANSSGRTYEQYF. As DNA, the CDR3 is TGTGCCAACAGCTCCGGGAGAACCTACGAGCAGTACTTC.

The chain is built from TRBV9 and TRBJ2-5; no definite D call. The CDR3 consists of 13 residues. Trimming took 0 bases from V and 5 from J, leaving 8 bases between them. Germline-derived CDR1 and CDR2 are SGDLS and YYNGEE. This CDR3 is CASSVEGFETQYF. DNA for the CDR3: TGTGCCAGCAGCGTAGAAGGCTTCGAGACCCAGTACTTC.

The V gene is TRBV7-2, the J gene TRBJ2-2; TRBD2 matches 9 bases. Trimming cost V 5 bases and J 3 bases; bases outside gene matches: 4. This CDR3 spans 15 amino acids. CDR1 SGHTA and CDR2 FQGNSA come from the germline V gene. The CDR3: CASSRAGGHTGELFF. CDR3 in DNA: TGTGCCAGCAGCCGAGCGGGAGGACACACCGGGGAGCTGTTTTTT.

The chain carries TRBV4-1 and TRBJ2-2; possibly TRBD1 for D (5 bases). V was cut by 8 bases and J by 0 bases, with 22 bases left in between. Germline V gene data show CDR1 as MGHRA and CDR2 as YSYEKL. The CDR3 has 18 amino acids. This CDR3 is CASGKVGVGRPNTGELFF. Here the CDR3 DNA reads TGCGCCAGCGGCAAAGTTGGGGTGGGGCGCCCGAACACCGGGGAGCTGTTTTTT.

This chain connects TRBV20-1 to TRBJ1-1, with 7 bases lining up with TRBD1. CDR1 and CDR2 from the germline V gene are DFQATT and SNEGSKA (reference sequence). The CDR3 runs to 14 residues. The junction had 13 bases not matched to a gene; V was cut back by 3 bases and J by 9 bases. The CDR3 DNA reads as TGCAGTGCTAGTAGGGGGCGAGACTTAATCCAAGCTTTCTTT. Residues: CSASRGRDLIQAFF.

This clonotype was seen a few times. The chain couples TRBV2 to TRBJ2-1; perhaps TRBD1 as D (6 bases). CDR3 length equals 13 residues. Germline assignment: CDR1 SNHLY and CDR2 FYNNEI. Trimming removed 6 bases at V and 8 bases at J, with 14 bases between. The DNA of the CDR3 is TGTGCCAGCAGCATTTGGGACAACCATGAGCAGTTCTTC. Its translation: CASSIWDNHEQFF.